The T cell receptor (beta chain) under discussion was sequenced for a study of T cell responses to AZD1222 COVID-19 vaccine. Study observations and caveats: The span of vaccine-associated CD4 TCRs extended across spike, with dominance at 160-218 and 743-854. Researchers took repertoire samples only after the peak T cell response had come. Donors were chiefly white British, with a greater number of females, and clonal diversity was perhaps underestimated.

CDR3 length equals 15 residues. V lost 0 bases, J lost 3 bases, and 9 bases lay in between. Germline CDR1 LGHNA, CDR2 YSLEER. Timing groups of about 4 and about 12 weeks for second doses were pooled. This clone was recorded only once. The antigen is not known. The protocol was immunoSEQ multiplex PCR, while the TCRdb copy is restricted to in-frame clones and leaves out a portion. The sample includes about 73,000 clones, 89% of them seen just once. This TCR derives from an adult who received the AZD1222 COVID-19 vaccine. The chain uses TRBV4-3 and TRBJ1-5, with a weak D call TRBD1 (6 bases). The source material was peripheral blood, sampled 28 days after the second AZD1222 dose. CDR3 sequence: CASSQDAGANQPQHF. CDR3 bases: TGCGCCAGCAGCCAAGATGCAGGGGCCAATCAGCCCCAGCATTTT.